These T cell receptor beta chains were read from a single sample in a study of shared clonotypes between healthy human individuals. Sequencing used immunoSEQ multiplex PCR; TCRdb keeps in-frame clones, though not all of them. In the table there are approximately 340,000 clones, more than 60% of which are singletons. The sequenced sample was memory CD4+ T cells sorted from blood. Receptor source: a man under 40 in good health. Each CDR3 is given with its conserved first and last residue. The D gene is left open where the match is weak. Not every row has a clone size; where given, it reads once, few, many or a size class.

D gene | J gene | V gene | clone size | CDR3 protein | CDR3 DNA
TRBD1 | TRBJ2-5 | TRBV14 | NA | CASSQLDRGSETQYF | TGTGCCAGCAGCCAACTCGACAGGGGTAGCGAGACCCAGTACTTC
NA | TRBJ2-3 | TRBV18 | NA | CASSPPVLQGTDTQYF | TGTGCCAGCTCACCACCGGTTCTACAGGGCACAGATACGCAGTATTTT
NA | TRBJ1-4 | TRBV5-4 | NA | CASSLHGEKLFF | TGTGCCAGCAGCCTCCACGGGGAAAAACTGTTTTTT
TRBD1 | TRBJ1-4 | TRBV10-3 | NA | CAISDPGQGNEKLFF | TGTGCCATCAGTGACCCGGGACAGGGAAATGAAAAACTGTTTTTT
NA | TRBJ2-1 | TRBV4-2 | NA | CASSQGGGSRFNEQFF | TGTGCCAGCAGCCAGGGGGGCGGGAGTCGTTTCAATGAGCAGTTCTTC
NA | TRBJ1-4 | TRBV15 | NA | CATSIGGRNEKLFF | TGTGCCACCAGCATCGGGGGAAGGAATGAAAAACTGTTTTTT
NA | TRBJ1-5 | TRBV2 | NA | CASSDLGNQPQHF | TGTGCCAGCAGTGATTTAGGCAATCAGCCCCAGCATTTT
TRBD2 | TRBJ2-7 | TRBV27 | once | CASSFFASGLEQYF | TGTGCCAGCTCATTTTTTGCTAGCGGCCTCGAGCAGTACTTC
TRBD2 | TRBJ2-7 | TRBV23-1 | NA | CASSIAGGPYEQYF | TGCGCCAGCAGTATAGCGGGAGGGCCCTACGAGCAGTACTTC
NA | TRBJ2-1 | TRBV5-1 | many | CASSPFAGDSYNEQFF | TGCGCCAGCAGCCCGTTTGCGGGCGACTCCTACAATGAGCAGTTCTTC
NA | TRBJ2-7 | TRBV18 | NA | CASSPTSYEQYF | TGTGCCAGCTCACCAACCTCCTACGAGCAGTACTTC
NA | TRBJ2-7 | TRBV28 | NA | CASLVAGDSYEQYF | TGTGCCAGCTTAGTTGCAGGGGACTCCTACGAGCAGTACTTC
NA | TRBJ2-4 | TRBV6-1 | NA | CASSEGQGIDIQYF | TGTGCCAGCAGTGAAGGGCAGGGTATTGACATTCAGTACTTC
NA | TRBJ2-5 | TRBV12-5 | few | CASGFSRGETQYF | TGTGCTAGTGGTTTCTCCCGTGGGGAGACCCAGTACTTC
TRBD2 | TRBJ2-7 | TRBV19 | NA | CASSIDRLAGDYEQYF | TGTGCCAGTAGTATAGATCGTTTGGCGGGGGACTACGAGCAGTACTTC
NA | TRBJ2-4 | TRBV13 | NA | CASSIRPVDIQYF | TGTGCCAGCAGCATCCGGCCGGTGGACATTCAGTACTTC
TRBD1 | TRBJ2-7 | TRBV5-1 | NA | CASKTGTGGYEQYF | TGCGCCAGCAAAACTGGGACAGGGGGCTACGAGCAGTACTTC
TRBD1 | TRBJ2-5 | TRBV28 | NA | CASSSRDRGPQETQYF | TGTGCCAGCAGTTCCCGGGACAGGGGGCCTCAAGAGACCCAGTACTTC
NA | TRBJ2-4 | TRBV4-2 | NA | CASSQGVGELNIQYF | TGTGCCAGCAGCCAAGGGGTGGGGGAATTAAACATTCAGTACTTC
NA | TRBJ2-7 | TRBV14 | NA | CASSHAGSGEQYF | TGTGCCAGCAGCCATGCGGGCTCGGGGGAGCAGTACTTC
NA | TRBJ1-1 | TRBV6-1 | NA | CASRDPNTEAFF | TGTGCCAGCAGGGACCCGAACACTGAAGCTTTCTTT
TRBD2 | TRBJ2-1 | TRBV9 | NA | CASSGTTSGSYNEQFF | TGTGCCAGCAGCGGAACTACTAGCGGGTCCTACAATGAGCAGTTCTTC
NA | TRBJ2-1 | TRBV2 | NA | CASSREWSYNEQFF | TGTGCCAGCAGCCGGGAGTGGTCCTACAATGAGCAGTTCTTC